This entry concerns a single TCR beta chain. Produced via immunoSEQ multiplex PCR; TCRdb's table is partial and in-frame only. Of about 15,000 clones listed, 95% to 97% are singletons. The CDR3 consists of 15 residues. Trimming pared 2 bases from V and 4 bases from J, leaving 15 bases between. Germline CDR1 and CDR2: SGDLS and YYNGEE. The sample belongs to a study of T cell changes during pregnancy in multiple sclerosis. This clonotype was obtained from a female donor with multiple sclerosis, enrolled in a pregnancy study. The chain joins TRBV9 to TRBJ1-2; D ambiguous. The sequencing used peripheral blood, collected in the third trimester of pregnancy. CDR3 coding DNA: TGTGCCAGCAGCGTTCTTTTGGAGCCCACCTATGGCTACACCTTC. This translates into CASSVLLEPTYGYTF.